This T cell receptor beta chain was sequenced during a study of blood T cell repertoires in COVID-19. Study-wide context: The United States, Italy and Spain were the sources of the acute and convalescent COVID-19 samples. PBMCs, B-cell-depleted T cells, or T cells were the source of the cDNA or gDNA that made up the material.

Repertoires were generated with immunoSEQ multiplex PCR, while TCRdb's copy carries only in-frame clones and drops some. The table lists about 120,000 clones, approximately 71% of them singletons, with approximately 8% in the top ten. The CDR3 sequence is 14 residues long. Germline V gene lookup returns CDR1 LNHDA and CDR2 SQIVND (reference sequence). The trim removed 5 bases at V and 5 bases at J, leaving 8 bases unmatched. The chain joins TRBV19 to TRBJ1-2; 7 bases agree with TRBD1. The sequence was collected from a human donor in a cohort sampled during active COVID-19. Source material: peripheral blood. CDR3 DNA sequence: TGTGCCAGTAGTGCCACAGGGGCGGATTATGGCTACACCTTC. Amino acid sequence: CASSATGADYGYTF.